This TCR beta chain was observed in a study of early T cells in non-severe SARS-CoV-2 infection. Study information: RNA in bulk from unsorted whole blood was sequenced, and chains were unpaired.

Individual cDNA molecules were tagged with unique molecular identifiers, the study reported. MiXCR, applied by TCRdb to the 5' RACE reads, yields one record per CDR3 protein. Of under 140,000 distinct CDR3 sequences listed, roughly an eighth are singletons. Worth noting for this clonotype: Its target is not known.

The study's findings and limits: Anti-spike CD8 responses were favored by VDJdb matching, which missed private and CD4 specificities.

Trimming left V 8 bases short and J 7 bases short, with 17 bases between. The CDR3 covers 13 residues. From germline, CDR1 is MNHEY and CDR2 SVGAGI. The starting material was whole blood, obtained at baseline. The gene calls are TRBV6-5 and TRBJ2-5; tentative D call: TRBD2 (5 bases). This receptor was obtained from an adult who was a healthcare worker with PCR-confirmed SARS-CoV-2 infection or an uninfected control (not recorded which). DNA of the CDR3: TGTGCCAGCTCTGACCCCAGCGGCTGGACCCAGTACTTC. Protein: CASSDPSGWTQYF.